This entry lists 5 T cell receptor beta chains sequenced from one sample in a study of CDR3 diversity in severe acne. TCRdb used MiXCR to reprocess the PCR reads, holding one entry per CDR3 protein. The sample carries 84,000 or so distinct CDR3 sequences, 45% to 50% recorded once. The sequenced material came from blood. These receptors were collected from a male donor in good health, serving as a control.

The sample holds a few counts of this clonotype. A single base separates this from a much larger clone, so it may be a read error. The chain joins TRBV10-2 to TRBJ1-2; tentatively, D is TRBD1 (6 bases). Germline V gene data show CDR1 as WSHSY and CDR2 as SAAADI. The CDR3 is 15 amino acids. CDR3 in DNA: TGCACCAGCAGTGAAACGACAGGATGGAGCTATGGCTACACCTTC. It specifies CTSSETTGWSYGYTF.

This rearrangement joins TRBV12-5 to TRBJ2-7; D unclear. Trimming left V 5 bases short and J 3 bases short, with 8 bases between. From germline, CDR1 is LGHNT and CDR2 FRNRAP. The CDR3 length is 12 residues. The CDR3 nucleotides read TGTGCTAGTGGTATAGGGTACTACGAGCAGTACTTC. Translation: CASGIGYYEQYF.

This clonotype was found a few times. V and J are TRBV4-1 and TRBJ1-3, with D unclear. CDR3 size: 20 residues. Looked up from germline, CDR1 is MGHRA and CDR2 is YSYEKL. V lost 4 bases, J lost 10 bases, and 35 bases lay in between. CDR3 DNA: TGCGCCAGCAGCCCGACGGCAGTTCCATCGAATCCTTCTCTGGAAGGGACCATATATTTT. It yields the protein CASSPTAVPSNPSLEGTIYF.

Ten or more counts support this clonotype. The V and J genes are TRBV3-1 and TRBJ2-5; D not resolved. This CDR3 is 16 amino acids long. V was shortened by 1 base and J by 7 bases, with 19 bases between the two germline ends. CDR1 is LGHDT and CDR2 is YNNKEL in the germline V gene (reference sequence). CDR3 loop: CASSQGTVTNQVTQYF. In nucleotides, the CDR3 is TGTGCCAGCAGCCAAGGGACGGTGACCAACCAGGTGACCCAGTACTTC.

This chain connects TRBV2 to TRBJ2-7, with TRBD1 identical over 7 bases. V shed 6 bases, J shed 7 bases, and the junction held 9 bases outside the gene matches. The CDR3 is 13 amino acids. Per the germline V gene, CDR1 is SNHLY and CDR2 is FYNNEI. In DNA form, the CDR3 reads TGTGCCAGCAGGACGAGGCAGGGGGAAGAGCAGTACTTC. It is translated as CASRTRQGEEQYF.